This T cell receptor beta chain was captured by sequencing in a study of cytomegalovirus exposure and HLA in healthy donors. Study-wide results and caveats: The study recorded 164 TCR beta chains that were cytomegalovirus-associated. Reportedly, HLA-A and HLA-B alleles of most subjects were accurately predicted from TCR beta. A further, later analysis showed that HLA-associated TCR beta chains (compared with equally common others) were more clonally expanded.

Trimming stripped 6 bases from V and 2 bases from J, with 11 bases between. The V gene's germline CDR1 is MNHNY and CDR2 SVGAGI (reference sequence). CDR3 length: 14 amino acids. With regard to this clone: Its target is not known.

Primers for the PCR totalled 60 Vbeta and 13 Jbeta. The repertoire was sequenced with immunoSEQ multiplex PCR; TCRdb's copy has only in-frame clones and lacks some. This table holds about 120,000 clones, around 77% found once. The chain has TRBV6-6 and TRBJ2-4; D possibly corresponds to TRBD1 (6 bases). The specimen sequenced was PBMCs. This receptor was identified in a man in his fifties or sixties in good health and CMV-seropositive. CDR3 in amino acids: CASRDSSTKNIQYF. CDR3 in DNA: TGTGCCAGCAGGGACAGCTCCACCAAAAACATTCAGTACTTC.